The sequence of this T cell receptor beta chain was determined in a study of glioma-infiltrating T cells after dendritic cell vaccination. This table comes from immunoSEQ multiplex PCR, and its TCRdb copy is limited to in-frame clones, with some not included. The sample lists 100,000 or so clones, 85% to 90% occurring once. Specified time point: after dendritic cell vaccination, including at tumor progression/relapse. Germline CDR1 reads MNHNS; CDR2 reads SASEGT. V lost 5 bases and J lost 5; bases outside the gene matches: 13. The CDR3 has 16 residues. The J gene is TRBJ2-5, the V gene TRBV6-1, with TRBD1 matching 8 bases. The source is a human donor with glioblastoma. The sequencing here drew on blood, taken after dendritic cell vaccination. The CDR3 DNA follows: TGTGCCAGCAGTCAAGACAGGGGCAAGGGGGCGGAGACCCAGTACTTC. Protein: CASSQDRGKGAETQYF.